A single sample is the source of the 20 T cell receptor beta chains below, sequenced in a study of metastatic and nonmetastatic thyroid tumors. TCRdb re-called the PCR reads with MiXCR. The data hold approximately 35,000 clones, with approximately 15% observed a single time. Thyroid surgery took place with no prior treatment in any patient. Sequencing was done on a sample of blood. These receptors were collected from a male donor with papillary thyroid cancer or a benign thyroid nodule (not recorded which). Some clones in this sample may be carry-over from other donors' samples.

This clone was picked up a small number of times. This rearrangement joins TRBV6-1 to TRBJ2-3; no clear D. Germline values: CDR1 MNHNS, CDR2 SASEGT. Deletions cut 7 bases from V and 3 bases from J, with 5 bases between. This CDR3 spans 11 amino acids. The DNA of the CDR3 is TGTGCCAGCACGAGGACAGATACGCAGTATTTT. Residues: CASTRTDTQYF.

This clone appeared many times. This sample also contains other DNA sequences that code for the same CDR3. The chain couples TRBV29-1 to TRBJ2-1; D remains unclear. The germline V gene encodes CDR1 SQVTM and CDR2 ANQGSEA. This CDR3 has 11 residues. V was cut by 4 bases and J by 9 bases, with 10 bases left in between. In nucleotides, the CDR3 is TGCAGCGTTGTGGGAAATCTTGAGCAGTTCTTC. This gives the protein CSVVGNLEQFF.

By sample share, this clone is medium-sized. The CDR3 DNA follows: TGTGCCAGCAGACTCCTCGGGGGACAGGGGGGAGATGAGCAGTTCTTC. Translation: CASRLLGGQGGDEQFF. The V gene is TRBV6-1, the J gene TRBJ2-1; 11 positions agree with TRBD1. CDR3 size: 16 residues. The V gene end was trimmed by 6 bases and the J gene end by 8 bases; junction bases not matched to a gene: 12. Per germline, CDR1 MNHNS and CDR2 SASEGT.

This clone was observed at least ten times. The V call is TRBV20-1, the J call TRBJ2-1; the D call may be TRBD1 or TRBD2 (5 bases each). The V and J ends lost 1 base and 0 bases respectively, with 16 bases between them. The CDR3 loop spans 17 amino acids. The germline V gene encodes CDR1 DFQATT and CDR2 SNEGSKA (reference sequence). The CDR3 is CSARVSGMGSSYNEQFF. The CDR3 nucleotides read TGCAGTGCTAGAGTGTCAGGGATGGGGAGCTCCTACAATGAGCAGTTCTTC.

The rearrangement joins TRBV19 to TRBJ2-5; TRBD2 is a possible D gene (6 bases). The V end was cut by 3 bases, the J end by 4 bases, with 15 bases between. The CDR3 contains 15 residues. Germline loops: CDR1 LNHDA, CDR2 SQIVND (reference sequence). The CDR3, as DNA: TGTGCCAGTAGTATGGGAGCGGGTAAGGGAGAGACCCAGTACTTC. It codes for CASSMGAGKGETQYF.

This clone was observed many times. The CDR3 sequence: CSAPGKGYNSPLHF. CDR3 bases: TGCAGTGCCCCAGGAAAGGGTTATAATTCACCCCTCCACTTT. This chain links TRBV20-1 with TRBJ1-6, with D uncertain. This CDR3 spans 14 amino acids. From germline, CDR1 is DFQATT and CDR2 SNEGSKA (reference sequence). V lost 6 bases to trimming and J lost 4 bases, with 13 bases between them.

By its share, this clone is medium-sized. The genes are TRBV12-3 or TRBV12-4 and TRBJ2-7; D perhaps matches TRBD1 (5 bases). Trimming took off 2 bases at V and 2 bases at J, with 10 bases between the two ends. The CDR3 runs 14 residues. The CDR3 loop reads CASSLYARAYEQYF. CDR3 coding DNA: TGTGCCAGCAGTTTATACGCCAGGGCCTACGAGCAGTACTTC.

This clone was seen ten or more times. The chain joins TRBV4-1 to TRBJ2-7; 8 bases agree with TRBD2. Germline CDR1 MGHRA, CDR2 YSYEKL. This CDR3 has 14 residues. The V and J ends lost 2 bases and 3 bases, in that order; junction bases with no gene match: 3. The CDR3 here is CASSQPGGGYEQYF. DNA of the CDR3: TGCGCCAGCAGCCAACCGGGAGGGGGCTACGAGCAGTACTTC.

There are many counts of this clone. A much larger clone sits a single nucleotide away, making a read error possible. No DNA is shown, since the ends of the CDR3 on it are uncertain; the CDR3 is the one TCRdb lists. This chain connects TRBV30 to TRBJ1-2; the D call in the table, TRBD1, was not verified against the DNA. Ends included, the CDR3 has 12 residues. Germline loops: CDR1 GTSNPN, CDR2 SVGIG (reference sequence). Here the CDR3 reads CALATGRYGCTF.

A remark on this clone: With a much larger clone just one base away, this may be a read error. The CDR3 here is CSDERAVRAFF. In DNA form, the CDR3 reads TGCAGTGACGAGAGGGCTGTTCGAGCTTTCTTT. The chain links TRBV20-1 to TRBJ1-1; no reliable D call. This CDR3 is built from 11 residues. Germline loops: CDR1 DFQATT, CDR2 SNEGSKA (reference sequence). V dropped 7 bases and J dropped 10 bases, with 16 bases sitting between them.

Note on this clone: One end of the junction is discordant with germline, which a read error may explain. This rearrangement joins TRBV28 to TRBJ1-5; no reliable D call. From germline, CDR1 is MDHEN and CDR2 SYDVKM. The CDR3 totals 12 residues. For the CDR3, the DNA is TGTGCCAGCAGTTTGACGCGGCAGACCCAGCAATTT. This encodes CASSLTRQTQQF.

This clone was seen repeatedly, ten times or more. CDR3 in DNA: TGTGCCAGCAGTAACCGGGACAGGTCCGATGAGCAGTTCTTC. This codes for CASSNRDRSDEQFF. The genes are TRBV6-1 and TRBJ2-1; 8 nucleotides agree with TRBD1. The CDR3 covers 14 residues. The V and J ends lost 5 bases and 8 bases, in that order; junction bases with no gene match: 8. Germline V gene data show CDR1 as MNHNS and CDR2 as SASEGT.

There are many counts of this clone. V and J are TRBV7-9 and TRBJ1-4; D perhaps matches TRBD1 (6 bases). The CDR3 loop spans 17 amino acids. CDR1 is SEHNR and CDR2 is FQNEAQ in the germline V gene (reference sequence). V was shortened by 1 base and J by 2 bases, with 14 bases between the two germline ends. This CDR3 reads CASSLGKGGSTNEKLFF. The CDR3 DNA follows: TGTGCCAGCAGCTTAGGGAAGGGGGGGTCGACTAATGAAAAACTGTTTTTT.

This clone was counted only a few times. CDR3 nucleotides: TGTGCCAGCAGTCGTTTCAGCCCCACAGGTTCCCTGGGGTGCTACACCTTC. This encodes CASSRFSPTGSLGCYTF. The chain carries TRBV12-3 or TRBV12-4 and TRBJ1-2, with D possibly TRBD1 on 5 matching bases. Trimming took 5 bases from V and 9 from J, leaving 28 bases between them. CDR3 size: 17 residues.

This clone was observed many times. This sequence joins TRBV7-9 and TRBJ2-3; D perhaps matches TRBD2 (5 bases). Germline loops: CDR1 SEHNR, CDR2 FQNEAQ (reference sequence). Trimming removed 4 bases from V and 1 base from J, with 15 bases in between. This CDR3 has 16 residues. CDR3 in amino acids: CASSSSPGRGTDTQYF. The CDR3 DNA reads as TGTGCCAGCAGCTCTAGCCCGGGTAGGGGCACAGATACGCAGTATTTT.

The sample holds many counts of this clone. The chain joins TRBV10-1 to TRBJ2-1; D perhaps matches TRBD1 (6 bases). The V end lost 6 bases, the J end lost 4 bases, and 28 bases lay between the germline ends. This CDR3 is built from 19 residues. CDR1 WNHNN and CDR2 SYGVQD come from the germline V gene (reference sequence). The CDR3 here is CASSLSQRNRDNAYNEQFF. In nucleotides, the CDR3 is TGCGCCAGCAGCCTCTCCCAGAGAAACCGGGACAACGCATACAATGAGCAGTTCTTC.

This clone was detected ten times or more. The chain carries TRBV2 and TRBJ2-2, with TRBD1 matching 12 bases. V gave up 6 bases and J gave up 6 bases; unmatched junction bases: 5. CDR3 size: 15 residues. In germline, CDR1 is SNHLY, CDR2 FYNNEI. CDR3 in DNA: TGTGCCAGCAGGCGGGGGACAGGGGGCCCCGGGGAGCTGTTTTTT. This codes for CASRRGTGGPGELFF. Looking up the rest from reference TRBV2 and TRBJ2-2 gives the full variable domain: EPEVTQTPSHQVTQMGQEVILRCVPISNHLYFYWYRQILGQKVEFLVSFYNNEISEKSEIFDDQFSVERPDGSNFTLKIRSTKLEDSAMYFCASRRGTGGPGELFFGEGSRLTVL.

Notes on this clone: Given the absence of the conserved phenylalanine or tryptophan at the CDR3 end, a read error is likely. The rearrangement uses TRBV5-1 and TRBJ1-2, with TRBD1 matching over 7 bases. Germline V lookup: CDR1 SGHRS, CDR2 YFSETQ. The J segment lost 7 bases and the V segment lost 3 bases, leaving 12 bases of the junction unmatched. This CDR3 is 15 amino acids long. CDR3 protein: CASSSPGQWIGGYTL. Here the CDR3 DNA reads TGCGCCAGCAGCTCCCCGGGACAGTGGATTGGTGGCTACACCTTA.

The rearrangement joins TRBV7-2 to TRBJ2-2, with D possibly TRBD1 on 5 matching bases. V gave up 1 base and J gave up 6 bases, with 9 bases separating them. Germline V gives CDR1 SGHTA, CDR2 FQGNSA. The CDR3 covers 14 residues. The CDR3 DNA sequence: TGTGCCAGCAGCTTAGGCAGGGCGGCCGGGGAGCTGTTTTTT. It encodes CASSLGRAAGELFF.

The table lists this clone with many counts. CDR3 in amino acids: CASRPLAGVYNEQFF. Written as DNA, the CDR3 is TGTGCCAGCAGGCCCCTAGCGGGTGTTTACAATGAGCAGTTCTTC. The V call is TRBV13, the J call TRBJ2-1; 8 positions match TRBD2. Germline V gene sequence: CDR1 PRHDT, CDR2 FYEKMQ (reference sequence). The CDR3 runs to 15 residues. J gave up 4 bases and V 6 bases, and 8 bases lay outside the gene matches.